This TCR beta chain was identified in a study of cytomegalovirus exposure and HLA in healthy donors. The study ran its PCR with 60 Vbeta and 13 Jbeta primers. Some clones are missing from TCRdb's copy, which holds only in-frame ones; the method was immunoSEQ multiplex PCR. The table includes 150,000 or so clones, roughly 73% detected once. CDR1 is SGHRS and CDR2 is YFSETQ in the germline V gene. V lost 0 bases and J lost 5, with 11 bases in between. The CDR3 spans 14 residues. General study points: It was only CMV serostatus that was available as immune exposure information. The study dropped some indistinguishable V segments, TRBV6-2 and TRBV6-3 among them.

As to this clone: Its target is not known.

The chain is built from TRBV5-1 and TRBJ1-2; D may be TRBD1 (6 bases). The sample was PBMCs. This sequence was found in a female donor in good health and CMV-seronegative. The CDR3 DNA reads TGCGCCAGCAGCTTGGGGACAGATTATTATGGCTACACCTTC. Amino acid sequence: CASSLGTDYYGYTF.